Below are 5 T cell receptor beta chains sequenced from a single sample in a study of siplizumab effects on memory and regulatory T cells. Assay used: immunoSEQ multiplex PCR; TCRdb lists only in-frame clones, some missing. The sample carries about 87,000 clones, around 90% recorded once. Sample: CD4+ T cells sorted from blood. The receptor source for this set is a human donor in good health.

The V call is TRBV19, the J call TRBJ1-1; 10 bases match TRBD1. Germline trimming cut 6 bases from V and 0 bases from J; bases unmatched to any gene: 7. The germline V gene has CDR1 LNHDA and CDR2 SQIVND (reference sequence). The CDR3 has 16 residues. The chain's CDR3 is CASSHGTGDMNTEAFF. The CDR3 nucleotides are TGTGCCAGTAGCCACGGGACAGGGGACATGAACACTGAAGCTTTCTTT.

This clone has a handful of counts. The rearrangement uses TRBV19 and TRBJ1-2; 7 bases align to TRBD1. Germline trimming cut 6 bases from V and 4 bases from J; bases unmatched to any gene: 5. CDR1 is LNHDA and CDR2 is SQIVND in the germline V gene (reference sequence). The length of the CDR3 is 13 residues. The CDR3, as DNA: TGTGCCAGTAGCAGACAGGGAACCTATGGCTACACCTTC. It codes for CASSRQGTYGYTF.

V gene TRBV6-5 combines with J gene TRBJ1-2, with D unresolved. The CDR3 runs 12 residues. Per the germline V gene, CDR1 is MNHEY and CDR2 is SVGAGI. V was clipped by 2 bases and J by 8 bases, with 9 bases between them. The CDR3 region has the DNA TGTGCCAGCAGTTACATGGGCTACGGCTACACCTTC. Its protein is CASSYMGYGYTF.

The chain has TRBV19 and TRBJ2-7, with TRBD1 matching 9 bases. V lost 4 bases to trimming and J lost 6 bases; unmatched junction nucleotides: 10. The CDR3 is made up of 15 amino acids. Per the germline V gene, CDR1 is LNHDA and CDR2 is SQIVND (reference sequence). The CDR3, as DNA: TGTGCCAGTAGTAGAGGGGGACAGGGTGAACGCGAGCAGTACTTC. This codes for CASSRGGQGEREQYF. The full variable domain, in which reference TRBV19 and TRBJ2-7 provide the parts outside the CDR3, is DGGITQSPKYLFRKEGQNVTLSCEQNLNHDAMYWYRQDPGQGLRLIYYSQIVNDFQKGDIAEGYSVSREKKESFPLTVTSAQKNPTAFYLCASSRGGQGEREQYFGPGTRLTVT.

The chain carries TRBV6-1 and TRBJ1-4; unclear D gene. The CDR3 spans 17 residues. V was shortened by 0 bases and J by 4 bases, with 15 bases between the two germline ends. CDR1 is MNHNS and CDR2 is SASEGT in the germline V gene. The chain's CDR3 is CASSEAPFLSGNEKLFF. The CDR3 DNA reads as TGTGCCAGCAGTGAAGCGCCGTTTTTGTCTGGTAATGAAAAACTGTTTTTT.